The clone carrying this T cell receptor beta chain appeared a single time. Germline V lookup: CDR1 MDHEN, CDR2 SYDVKM. The CDR3 has 16 residues. Losses at the gene ends were 3 bases for V and 3 bases for J; bases not matched to a gene: 4. Version v3.0 of the immunoSEQ assay ran at survey level. Only in-frame clones appear in the TCRdb table, and some are missing; sequencing was by immunoSEQ multiplex PCR. The data contain about 17,000 clones, approximately 82% of them seen just once; the ten biggest clones take up approximately 9%. The sample originates from a study of long-term antiretroviral therapy in people with HIV.

The receptor comes from a man between 45 and 60 years old with HIV. The specimen comprised unsorted PBMCs, sampled 0.3 years before starting antiretroviral therapy. The chain has TRBV28 and TRBJ1-5; 11 nucleotides align to TRBD1. CDR3 sequence reads: CASSFGQGAFNQPQHF. DNA of the CDR3: TGTGCCAGCAGTTTTGGACAGGGGGCCTTCAATCAGCCCCAGCATTTT.